This T cell receptor (beta chain) emerged from a study of neoadjuvant anti-PD-1 for oral cavity cancer. About the research overall: Patients without progression received a fourth nivolumab dose around day 43, then surgical resection on days 50-56.

Assay: immunoSEQ multiplex PCR; the TCRdb copy retains only in-frame clones and omits some. Here the sample spans 75,000 to 100,000 clones, about four fifths being singletons. This clone was detected a few times. What it binds is not known. Findings of the study overall: Only three patients per response group were TCR-analyzed; validation needed. Non-responders to neoadjuvant nivolumab had significantly more clonal PBMC T cells than responders.

These oral cavity squamous cell carcinomas were HPV-negative and locally advanced. This TCR derives from a person aged 40 to 85 with oral cavity squamous cell carcinoma. The sample in question was PBMCs, obtained before nivolumab (anti-PD-1) treatment.

DNA of the CDR3: TGTGCCAGTAGTACCCCGACTAGCGGGAAAGAGACCCAGTACTTC. As protein: CASSTPTSGKETQYF. The chain couples TRBV19 to TRBJ2-5; TRBD2 matches 11 bases. The trim removed 4 bases at V and 3 bases at J, leaving 4 bases unmatched. Germline V gene sequence: CDR1 LNHDA, CDR2 SQIVND (reference sequence). This CDR3 has 15 amino acids.